A selection of T cell receptor beta chains follows, all from one sample in a study of OX40 agonist ivuxolimab in advanced cancers. Assay: immunoSEQ multiplex PCR; the TCRdb copy retains only in-frame clones and omits some. The sample carries 77,000 or so clones, approximately 95% recorded once. The source was CD4+ or CD8+ T cells sorted from blood, collected in a trial of the OX40 agonist ivuxolimab. These receptor sequences come from an adult with an advanced solid tumor such as melanoma, head and neck, liver or kidney cancer. Each CDR3 is given with its conserved first and last residue. Fields, in order: J gene, V gene, CDR3 length, D gene, clone size, CDR3 protein, CDR3 DNA. D genes are given only for firm matches. Not all rows give a size; the values are once, few, many and, for expanded clones, a class.

TRBJ2-7	TRBV2	13	NA	NA	CASRGTGLYEQYF	TGTGCCAGCAGGGGGACGGGCCTTTACGAGCAGTACTTC
TRBJ2-7	TRBV5-4	14	TRBD2	NA	CASSATSGPYEQYF	TGTGCCAGCAGCGCTACTAGCGGGCCCTACGAGCAGTACTTC
TRBJ1-1	TRBV5-1	16	NA	NA	CASSWDTRVANTEAFF	TGCGCCAGCAGCTGGGATACCAGGGTGGCGAACACTGAAGCTTTCTTT
TRBJ2-1	TRBV6-6	15	NA	NA	CASSLGDPSYNEQFF	TGTGCCAGCAGTCTCGGGGATCCCTCCTACAATGAGCAGTTCTTC
TRBJ2-5	TRBV11-2	12	NA	NA	CASSPVQETQYF	TGTGCCAGCAGTCCAGTACAAGAGACCCAGTACTTC
TRBJ1-2	TRBV5-6	17	TRBD1	NA	CASSSRTGALSNYGYTF	TGTGCCAGCAGCAGTCGGACAGGGGCTCTTTCTAACTATGGCTACACCTTC
TRBJ2-1	TRBV7-2	13	NA	NA	CASSSPRDAEQFF	TGTGCCAGCAGCAGCCCAAGGGACGCCGAGCAGTTCTTC
TRBJ2-7	TRBV18	14	NA	NA	CASSEQATSGEQYF	TGTGCCAGCTCTGAGCAGGCCACAAGCGGCGAGCAGTACTTC
TRBJ2-7	TRBV5-4	15	TRBD2	NA	CASSPTSGFSYEQYF	TGTGCCAGCAGCCCGACTAGCGGGTTCTCCTACGAGCAGTACTTC
TRBJ1-5	TRBV30	13	TRBD1	few	CAWSVKGQQPQHF	TGTGCCTGGAGTGTAAAGGGACAGCAGCCCCAGCATTTT
TRBJ2-2	TRBV9	13	NA	NA	CASTLRQAGELFF	TGTGCCAGCACCCTCCGTCAGGCCGGGGAGCTGTTTTTT
TRBJ1-5	TRBV27	18	NA	NA	CASSIFYEQGNSNQPQHF	TGTGCCAGCAGTATCTTCTACGAGCAGGGGAATAGCAATCAGCCCCAGCATTTT
TRBJ2-1	TRBV30	14	NA	once	CAWSTLSLYNEQFF	TGTGCCTGGAGTACCCTAAGTCTCTACAATGAGCAGTTCTTC
TRBJ2-5	TRBV5-1	16	TRBD2	once	CASSPLAGASWVTQYF	TGCGCCAGCAGCCCACTAGCGGGGGCGTCCTGGGTGACCCAGTACTTC
TRBJ2-6	TRBV10-3	14	NA	once	CAISEGSGANVLTF	TGTGCCATCAGTGAGGGCTCTGGGGCCAACGTCCTGACTTTC
TRBJ1-6	TRBV30	15	NA	NA	CAWSIPQGQSSPLHF	TGTGCCTGGAGCATTCCTCAGGGGCAGAGTTCACCCCTCCACTTT
TRBJ1-3	TRBV28	15	NA	NA	CASSYLAGSGNTIYF	TGTGCCAGCAGTTATCTGGCAGGCTCTGGAAACACCATATATTTT
TRBJ1-4	TRBV5-5	15	NA	NA	CASSLGPGENEKLFF	TGTGCCAGCAGCTTGGGGCCAGGGGAAAATGAAAAACTGTTTTTT
TRBJ2-1	TRBV21-1	16	NA	NA	CASTMRGDRPYNEQFF	TGTGCCAGCACCATGAGGGGGGACAGGCCCTACAATGAGCAGTTCTTC
TRBJ1-1	TRBV6-5	13	TRBD1	NA	CASSGQGNTEAFF	TGTGCCAGCAGTGGACAGGGTAACACTGAAGCTTTCTTT
TRBJ2-3	TRBV19	15	NA	NA	CASAGAGVVTDTQYF	TGTGCCAGTGCAGGGGCGGGAGTTGTCACAGATACGCAGTATTTT
TRBJ2-1	TRBV2	12	NA	NA	CASGRFYNEQFF	TGTGCCAGCGGGAGATTCTACAATGAGCAGTTCTTC
TRBJ2-7	TRBV10-2	12	NA	NA	CASSDSGSEQYF	TGCGCCAGCAGTGATTCCGGGTCCGAGCAGTACTTC
TRBJ2-5	TRBV30	13	TRBD2	NA	CAWTKAGDETQYF	TGTGCCTGGACTAAGGCGGGAGATGAGACCCAGTACTTC
TRBJ2-3	TRBV5-1	16	NA	NA	CASNSGTVSSTDTQYF	TGCGCCAGCAATAGCGGGACAGTGAGTAGCACAGATACGCAGTATTTT
TRBJ2-3	TRBV27	16	TRBD1	NA	CASSFGNRGRTDTQYF	TGTGCCAGCAGTTTCGGGAACAGGGGGCGCACAGATACGCAGTATTTT
TRBJ2-1	TRBV7-7	15	NA	NA	CASSLDSGPYNEQFF	TGTGCCAGCAGCTTAGATAGCGGCCCTTACAATGAGCAGTTCTTC
TRBJ2-3	TRBV29-1	12	NA	NA	CSVERGTDTQYF	TGCAGCGTTGAACGGGGCACAGATACGCAGTATTTT
TRBJ2-3	TRBV5-1	15	NA	few	CASSPDDRDTDTQYF	TGCGCCAGCAGCCCCGATGACAGAGACACAGATACGCAGTATTTT
TRBJ1-4	TRBV11-3	15	NA	NA	CASSLGVSENEKLFF	TGTGCCAGCAGCTTAGGAGTCAGCGAGAATGAAAAACTGTTTTTT
TRBJ1-4	TRBV7-2	16	NA	NA	CASSPSFWATNEKLFF	TGTGCCAGCAGCCCGTCCTTTTGGGCCACTAATGAAAAACTGTTTTTT
TRBJ2-2	TRBV14	13	NA	NA	CASSHAVGGELFF	TGTGCCAGCAGCCACGCGGTGGGCGGGGAGCTGTTTTTT
TRBJ2-1	TRBV7-2	14	NA	NA	CASTKGRVFNEQFF	TGTGCCAGCACGAAGGGCCGAGTTTTCAATGAGCAGTTCTTC
TRBJ1-4	TRBV7-2	16	NA	NA	CASSLGAGTPNEKLFF	TGTGCCAGCAGCCTTGGCGCCGGGACACCTAATGAAAAACTGTTTTTT
TRBJ1-6	TRBV7-9	14	NA	NA	CASSPGLESASLHF	TGTGCCAGCAGCCCCGGGTTGGAGTCGGCTTCCCTCCACTTT
TRBJ2-5	TRBV9	14	NA	NA	CASSDYLEQETQYF	TGTGCCAGCAGCGACTATCTTGAACAAGAGACCCAGTACTTC
TRBJ2-7	TRBV6-5	14	NA	NA	CASSYLAGSYEQYF	TGTGCCAGCAGTTATCTAGCAGGGTCCTACGAGCAGTACTTC
TRBJ2-3	TRBV18	13	NA	NA	CASSPSEGDTQYF	TGTGCCAGCTCACCGTCAGAGGGAGATACGCAGTATTTT
TRBJ2-7	TRBV21-1	16	NA	once	CASSTRRIPLSYEQYF	TGTGCCAGCAGCACTAGGAGGATTCCACTCTCCTACGAGCAGTACTTC
TRBJ2-1	TRBV28	15	NA	once	CASSFSRLYNNEQFF	TGTGCCAGCAGTTTTTCTCGGCTCTACAACAATGAGCAGTTCTTC
TRBJ2-7	TRBV6-5	13	TRBD1	NA	CASRAGGSYEQYF	TGTGCCAGCCGGGCAGGGGGATCCTACGAGCAGTACTTC
TRBJ2-3	TRBV19	16	TRBD2	NA	CASSVRLAGGTDTQYF	TGTGCCAGTAGTGTCAGACTAGCGGGAGGCACAGATACGCAGTATTTT
TRBJ1-2	TRBV5-1	12	NA	NA	CASSRDLYGYTF	TGCGCCAGCAGCCGAGACCTCTATGGCTACACCTTC